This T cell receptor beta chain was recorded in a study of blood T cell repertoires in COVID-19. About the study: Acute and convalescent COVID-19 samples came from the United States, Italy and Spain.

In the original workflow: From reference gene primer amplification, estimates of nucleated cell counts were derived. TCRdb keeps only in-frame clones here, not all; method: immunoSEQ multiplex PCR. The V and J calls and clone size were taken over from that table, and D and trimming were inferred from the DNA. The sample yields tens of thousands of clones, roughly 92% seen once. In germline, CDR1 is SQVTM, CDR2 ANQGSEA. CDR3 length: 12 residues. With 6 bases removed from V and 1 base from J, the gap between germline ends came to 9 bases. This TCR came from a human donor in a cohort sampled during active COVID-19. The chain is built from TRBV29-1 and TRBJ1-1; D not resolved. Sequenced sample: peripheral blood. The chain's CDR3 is CSVSRGNTEAFF. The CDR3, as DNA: TGCAGCGTAAGTCGGGGGAACACTGAAGCTTTCTTT.